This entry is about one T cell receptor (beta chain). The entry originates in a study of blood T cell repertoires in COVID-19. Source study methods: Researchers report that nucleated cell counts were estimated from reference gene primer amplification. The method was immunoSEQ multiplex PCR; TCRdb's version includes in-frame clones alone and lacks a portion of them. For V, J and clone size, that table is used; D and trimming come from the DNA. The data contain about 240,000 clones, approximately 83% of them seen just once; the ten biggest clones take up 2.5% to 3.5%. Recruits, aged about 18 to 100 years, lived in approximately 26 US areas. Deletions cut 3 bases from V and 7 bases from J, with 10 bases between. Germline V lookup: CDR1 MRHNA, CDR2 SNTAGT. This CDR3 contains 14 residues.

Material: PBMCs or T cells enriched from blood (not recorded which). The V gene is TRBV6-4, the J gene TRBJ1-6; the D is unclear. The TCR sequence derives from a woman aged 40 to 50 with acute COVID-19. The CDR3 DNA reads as TGTGCCAGCAGTGAGGCACCCGGGAATTCACCCCTCCACTTT. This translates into CASSEAPGNSPLHF.